This TCR beta chain was obtained from a study of blood T cell repertoires in COVID-19 (dated by TCRdb to about 2020). About the full investigation: The collaborator samples originated in the United States, Italy and Spain and spanned the acute and convalescent phases of COVID-19. Samples came from the ongoing ImmuneRACE study (first 160 participants) plus 1,254 subjects from 6 global collaborators. The sample metadata nearly always contained a de-identified subject ID, COVID-19 status, age in years and sex. HLA class I and class II types, where available, came from metadata supplied by the sample provider rather than from assay-based typing. The material from the prospective study consisted of cDNA or gDNA derived from T cells, B-cell-depleted T cells, or PBMCs. Deeply sampled blood TCRbeta repertoires from subjects exposed to, actively infected with, or recovered from COVID-19 were included in the dataset. The repertoires were released in a freely available public database intended as a resource for research on the immune response to SARS-CoV-2. Overall study results and their limits: The quantity of clinical and demographic metadata differed by source and by participant and was supplied without curation.

In regard to this clone: Its recognized antigen is unknown. The input lacks base qualities; no much larger clone sits a single base away.

Compared with germline, V lacks 3 bases and J lacks 6 bases; bases without a gene match: 6. CDR1 and CDR2 (SGHTA, FQGNSA) derive from the germline V gene. There are 15 amino acids in the CDR3, from cysteine to phenylalanine inclusive. Just CDR3 DNA is preserved here, 45 bases in frame from base 1. The immunoSEQ Assay, a bias-controlled multiplex PCR, was used to amplify TCRbeta CDR3 regions from genomic DNA. Per the authors' processing: The number of nucleated cells in each sample was estimated by amplification of reference gene primers within the assay. To quantify the absolute abundance of each unique TCRbeta CDR3 rearrangement, sequence reads were collapsed and filtered. Productive Simpson clonality was computed per sample as the square root of Simpson's diversity index over productive rearrangements. The source is immuneACCESS, and TCRdb retained only in-frame sequences with V and J called. Part of the clones is not carried over; for the studies checked, unresolved V genes explain less than half of this, and the remainder is unexplained. D and trimming were read from the DNA, whereas the V and J calls and clone size are those reported in that table. A total of about 190,000 clones appear in this sample, about 88% of them only once. The ten largest clones add up to 4% to 5% of the sample.

Whole blood was collected in K2EDTA tubes by collaborating institutions according to the institutions' own protocols. Collaborator samples were shipped for TCRbeta analysis as frozen whole blood, isolated PBMCs, or DNA extracted from either sample type. The specimen was peripheral blood. This receptor was obtained from a human donor in a cohort sampled during active COVID-19. The rearrangement combines TRBV7-2 with TRBJ2-1; 9 central nucleotides agree with TRBD2. The DNA reads TGTGCCAGCAGCTTGACTAGCGGAAGCTTCAATGAGCAGTTCTTC. Its translation reads: CASSLTSGSFNEQFF. Outside the CDR3, residues come from the reference TRBV7-2 and TRBJ2-1 proteins, so the full variable domain is: GAGVSQSPSNKVTEKGKDVELRCDPISGHTALYWYRQSLGQGLEFLIYFQGNSAPDKSGLPSDRFSAERTGGSVSTLTIQRTQQEDSAVYLCASSLTSGSFNEQFFGPGTRLTVL.